This TCR beta chain comes out of a study of T-cell memory formation after mild COVID-19. Study-level findings and limits: Prior to infection, memory already included some responding clones, suggesting cross-reactive memory joined. Contracting clones localized mainly to CM and EM when CD4+ and mainly to EMRA when CD8+. Confirmation was lacking for SARS-CoV-2 specificity of second-wave clones that peaked on day 37.

The CDR3 is made up of 12 amino acids. The germline V gene encodes CDR1 SGHVS and CDR2 FNYEAQ. The ends were cut back, 5 bases at V and 7 bases at J, with 9 bases in the middle. From the 5' RACE reads, TCRdb called clonotypes with MiXCR, one entry per CDR3 protein. The table lists about 200,000 distinct CDR3 sequences, roughly 10% of them singletons, with 3% to 4.5% in the top ten. This clonotype was detected many times. Antigen unknown. The receptor's source is a man aged 18 to 30 who had mild COVID-19 (a few samples of this study predate the infection). Cell type and time point are not known. The V gene is TRBV7-6, the J gene TRBJ2-1; D not certain. Sequenced input: PBMCs or a T cell subset sorted from them (not recorded which). The CDR3 DNA reads as TGTGCCAGCAGCAGAACAAGAAATGAGCAGTTCTTC. Protein: CASSRTRNEQFF.